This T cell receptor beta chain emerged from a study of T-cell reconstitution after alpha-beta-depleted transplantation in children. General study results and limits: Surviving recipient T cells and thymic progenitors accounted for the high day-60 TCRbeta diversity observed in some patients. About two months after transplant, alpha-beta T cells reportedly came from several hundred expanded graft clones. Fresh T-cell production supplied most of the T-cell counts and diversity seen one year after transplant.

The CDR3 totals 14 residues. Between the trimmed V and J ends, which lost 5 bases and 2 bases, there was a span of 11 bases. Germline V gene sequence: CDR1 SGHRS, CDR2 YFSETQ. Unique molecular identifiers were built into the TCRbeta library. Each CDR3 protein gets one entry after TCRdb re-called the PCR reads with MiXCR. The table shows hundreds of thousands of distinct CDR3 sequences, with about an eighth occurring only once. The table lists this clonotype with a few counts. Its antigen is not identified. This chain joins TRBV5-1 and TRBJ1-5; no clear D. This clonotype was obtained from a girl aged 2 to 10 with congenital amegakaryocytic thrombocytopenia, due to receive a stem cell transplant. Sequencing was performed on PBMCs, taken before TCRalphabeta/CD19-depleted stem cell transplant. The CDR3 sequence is CASRGMDGNQPQHF. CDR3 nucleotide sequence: TGCGCCAGCAGGGGCATGGACGGCAATCAGCCCCAGCATTTT.